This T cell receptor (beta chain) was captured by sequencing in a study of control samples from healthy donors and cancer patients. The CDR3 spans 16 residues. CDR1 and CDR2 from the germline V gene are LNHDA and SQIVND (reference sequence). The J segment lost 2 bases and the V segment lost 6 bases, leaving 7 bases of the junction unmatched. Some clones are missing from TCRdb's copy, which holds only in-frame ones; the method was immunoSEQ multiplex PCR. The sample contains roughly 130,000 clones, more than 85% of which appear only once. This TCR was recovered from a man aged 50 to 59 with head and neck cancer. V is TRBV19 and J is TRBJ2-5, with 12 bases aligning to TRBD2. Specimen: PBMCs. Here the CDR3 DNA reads TGTGCCAGTAGGCGAAGGACTAGCGGGGTGCAAGAGACCCAGTACTTC. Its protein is CASRRRTSGVQETQYF.